This TCR beta chain was recorded in a study of metastatic and nonmetastatic thyroid tumors. Overall study: Repertoire comparisons spanned blood and tumor or nodule tissue from malignant and benign thyroid patients. General observations from the study: Relative to benign nodules, malignant thyroid tumors were reportedly characterized by significantly elevated TCR beta diversity in blood and tumor.

V was shortened by 1 base and J by 1 base, with 8 bases between the two germline ends. The germline CDR1 and CDR2 sequences are SGHAT and FQDESV (reference sequence). The CDR3 runs 15 residues. In the authors' methods: It was from CDR3 differences across clinicopathological groups that a distant-metastasis classifier for papillary thyroid cancer was built. With MiXCR, TCRdb called clones anew from the PCR reads. It is TCRdb's table, rather than the study itself, that gives the V and J calls and clone size. The repertoire includes about 20,000 clones, approximately 10% of them detected once, and 6% to 8.5% sits in the top ten. This clone was recorded at least ten times. Its antigen is as yet unknown. Among the patients, none had received any treatment before thyroid surgery.

The TCR sequence derives from a female donor with papillary thyroid cancer or a benign thyroid nodule (not recorded which). Some clones in this sample may be carry-over from other donors' samples. V usage is TRBV11-1 and J usage is TRBJ2-1; D unresolved. The specimen sequenced was blood. CDR3 coding DNA: TGTGCCAGCAGCTTAGGAGGCAATTCCTACAATGAGCAGTTCTTC. Translated: CASSLGGNSYNEQFF.